This TCR beta chain was documented in a study of blood T cell repertoires in COVID-19. Study information: Samples of COVID-19 (acute and convalescent) were obtained from the United States, Italy and Spain. T cells, B-cell-depleted T cells, or PBMCs supplied cDNA or gDNA.

Germline assignment: CDR1 MNHEY and CDR2 SVGAGI. The CDR3 is made up of 11 amino acids. The V gene lost 7 bases and the J gene lost 4 bases, with 7 bases spanning the gap. Profiled with immunoSEQ multiplex PCR; TCRdb holds only in-frame clones, not every one. The data contain approximately 360,000 clones, roughly 90% of them singletons. Participant-reported clinical history was the basis for cohort assignment. The clonotype comes from a woman in her twenties or thirties with acute COVID-19. V gene TRBV6-5 combines with J gene TRBJ1-1; D is unclear. The sample taken for sequencing was PBMCs or T cells enriched from blood (not recorded which). CDR3 loop: CASTLLTEAFF. The CDR3 nucleotides read TGTGCCAGCACTCTCCTCACTGAAGCTTTCTTT.